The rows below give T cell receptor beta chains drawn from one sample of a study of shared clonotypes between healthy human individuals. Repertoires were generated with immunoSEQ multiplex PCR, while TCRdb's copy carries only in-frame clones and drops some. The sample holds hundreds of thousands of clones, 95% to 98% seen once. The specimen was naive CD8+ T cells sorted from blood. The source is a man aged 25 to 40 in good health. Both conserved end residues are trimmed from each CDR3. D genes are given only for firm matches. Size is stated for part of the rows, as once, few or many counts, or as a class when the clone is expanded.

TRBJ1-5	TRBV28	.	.	VSSPRLGTPLAPQH
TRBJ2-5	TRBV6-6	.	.	ASSYVSAQETQY
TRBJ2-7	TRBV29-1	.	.	SVESGASYEQY
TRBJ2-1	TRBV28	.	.	ASSFFSEANEQF
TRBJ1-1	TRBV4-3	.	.	ASSIREGGTEAF
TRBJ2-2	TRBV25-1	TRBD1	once	ASTGGGTGELF
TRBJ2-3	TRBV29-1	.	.	SVEGGSQY
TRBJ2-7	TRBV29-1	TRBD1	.	SVEGDSYEQY
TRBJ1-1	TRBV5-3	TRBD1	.	GGLSGQGRVNTEAF
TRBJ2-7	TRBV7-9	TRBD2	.	ASSLVAGGPHEQY
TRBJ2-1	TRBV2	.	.	ASSEQGINEQF
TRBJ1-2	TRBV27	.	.	ASSLSAGFDGYT
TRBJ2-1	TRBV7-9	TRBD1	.	ASSLHPGQGGNEQF
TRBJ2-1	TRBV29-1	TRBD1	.	SSRRGQKHNEQF
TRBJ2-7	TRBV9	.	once	ASSAGSHEQY
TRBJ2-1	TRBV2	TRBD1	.	ASRGTGSSYNEQF
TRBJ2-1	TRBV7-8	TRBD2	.	ASSLGLAGTESEQF
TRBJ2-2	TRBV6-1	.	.	ASRGGGEYTGELF
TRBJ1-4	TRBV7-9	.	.	ASSPYHEKLF
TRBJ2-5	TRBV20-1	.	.	SASSETQY
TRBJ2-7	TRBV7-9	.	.	ASSTQTAYEQY
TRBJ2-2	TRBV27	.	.	ASTYTAPTGELF
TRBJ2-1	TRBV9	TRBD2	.	ASSDVSGGHYNEQF
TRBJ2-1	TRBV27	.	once	ASRFSYNEQF
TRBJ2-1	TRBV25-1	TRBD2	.	ASSGYSGRSYNEQF
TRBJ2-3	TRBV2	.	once	ASVGDTQY
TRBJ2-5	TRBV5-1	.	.	ASSFKETQY
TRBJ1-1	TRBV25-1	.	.	AGRTEAF
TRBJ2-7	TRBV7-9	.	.	ASSLAETGIGEQY
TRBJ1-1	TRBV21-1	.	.	ASSKDRGPNTEAF
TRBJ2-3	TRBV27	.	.	ASSFASGDTQY
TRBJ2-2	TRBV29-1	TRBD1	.	SGQGDTGELF
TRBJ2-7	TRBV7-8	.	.	ASSFLDSYEQY
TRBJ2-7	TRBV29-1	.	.	SVEDGTDYEQY
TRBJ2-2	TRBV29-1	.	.	SVTGTLSNTGELF
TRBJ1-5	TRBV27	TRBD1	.	ASSPLTGDRSNQPQH
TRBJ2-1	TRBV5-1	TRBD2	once	ASRPLAGGLSYNEQF
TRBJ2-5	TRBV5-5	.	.	ASSLAGAGETQY
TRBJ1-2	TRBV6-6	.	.	ASDSITGYT
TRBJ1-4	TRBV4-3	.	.	ASSQDTGRGEKLF
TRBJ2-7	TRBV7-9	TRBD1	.	ASSWDRGPPYEQY
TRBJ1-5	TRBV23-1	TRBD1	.	ASSQSRTGDQPQH
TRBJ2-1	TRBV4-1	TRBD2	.	ASSHPKAGGNNEQF
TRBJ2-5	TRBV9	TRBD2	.	ASTAGELGETQY
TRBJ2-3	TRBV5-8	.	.	ASSLGGGTHALFGTDTQY
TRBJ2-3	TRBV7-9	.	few	ASSLDTGGISTDTQY
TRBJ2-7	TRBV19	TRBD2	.	ASSINPRLAGGSEQY
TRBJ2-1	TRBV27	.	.	ASGTASDEQF
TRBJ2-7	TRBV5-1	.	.	ASSKGQIVSYEQY
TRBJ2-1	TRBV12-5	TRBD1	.	ASGFAGGPYNEQF
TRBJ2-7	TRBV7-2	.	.	ASSLVGLYEQY
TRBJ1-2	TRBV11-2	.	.	ASSLRPKDSYGYT